This TCR beta chain was identified during a study of T cells in Graves' hyperthyroidism and ophthalmopathy. A few counts support this clonotype. Over 18 months, lack of ophthalmopathy progression marked Graves' hyperthyroidism as stable. This CDR3 is built from 14 residues. Trimming pared 6 bases from V and 1 base from J, leaving 13 bases between. CDR1 is MNHNS and CDR2 is SASEGT in the germline V gene. Amplification of TCR beta CDR3 regions used RNA as the template. Using the HTBI primer set, a first-round RT-PCR was run on the TCR CDR3. One entry per CDR3 protein, called by TCRdb with MiXCR from the multiplex PCR reads. Among over 450,000 distinct CDR3 sequences listed, approximately 15% were seen once.

V and J are TRBV6-1 and TRBJ2-7; D is perhaps TRBD1 (6 bases). The sequence came from a young woman with Graves' hyperthyroidism. The sample taken for sequencing was blood. CDR3 sequence (DNA): TGTGCCAGCAGCTTCGGACAGATTTCCTACGAGCAGTACTTC. Its translation: CASSFGQISYEQYF.